The entry below describes one TCR beta chain. Its specific antigen is unknown. No clone much larger than this one lies a single base away; base qualities are absent. These data belong to a study of cytomegalovirus exposure and HLA in healthy donors (dated by TCRdb to 2016 to 2017). Turning to the overall study: An earlier analysis of some 500 of the donors reported 276 Gb of sequence data and around 110 million unique TCR beta sequences from some 180 million T cells. An early release that covered 500 to 800 HLA-typed donors contained 250 to 350 gigabases of sequencing data and approximately 85 million unique TCR sequences. Of the 398 genotyped donors, approximately 83% fell in the genetic ancestry cluster associated with self-reported Caucasian donors. The study aimed to test whether signatures of past pathogen exposure could be identified by cataloging public T cell receptors. The study used immunosequencing to profile the T cell repertoires of several hundred subjects and linked those repertoires to cytomegalovirus serostatus. Besides the first cohort of 500 to 700 subjects, a separate validation cohort made up of 120 different subjects was used. High-throughput TCR immunosequencing, statistical association of individual TCRs with disease status, and machine learning were combined to predict cytomegalovirus infection status. A later analysis re-analyzed previously published TCR beta repertoires from approximately 670 donors and added high-resolution HLA genotyping to study TCR occurrence patterns. Rather than using new phenotypic data, the later analysis identified candidate immune exposures from TCR beta sequences and from how often those sequences occurred across donors. An earlier analysis of fewer than 700 of the donors applied high-throughput TCR beta sequencing to assess whether each TCR beta V gene segment acted as functional or pseudogenic. Donor age, sex, ethnicity and CMV serostatus were collected together with the repertoire data. A later genetic analysis used genome-wide SNP genotypes for about three fifths of the 666 donors, treating that subset as a discovery cohort. All discovery cohort repertoires had been generated using a single sequencing platform. Class I and class II HLA loci were covered by the typing at four-digit resolution. The number of donors typed differed by locus, with about 629-640 for A, B, C, DRB1 and DQB1, about 500 for DQA1, under 610 for DPA1, and approximately 470 for DPB1. About five DR-DQ haplotypes were treated as single units for association and clustering because of strong linkage in the cohort. Among almost 400 genotyped donors of the cohort, an average of about 240,000 unique TCR beta nucleotide sequences were sequenced per donor, 15% to 20% of them non-productive.

The library was made by the immunoSEQ multiplex PCR assay. A mixture of 60 forward primers for TCR Vbeta segments and 13 reverse primers for TCR Jbeta segments was used in the multiplex PCR. A multiplex PCR assay on genomic DNA amplified the CDR3 region of rearranged TCR beta genes. The Illumina HiSeq System was used to sequence the amplified TCR beta libraries as 87-base-pair reads. The published analysis was carried out like this. Across the 700 or so repertoires, a later analysis counted some 81 million unique TCR beta chains, some 11 million of which were shared by at least two donors. Raw reads were error-corrected and collapsed into unique sequences with a nearest-neighbor algorithm that merged closely related sequences to remove PCR and sequencing errors. Alignment of CDR3 sequences to IMGT reference sequences was used to assign V, D and J gene segments. For a sequence to be retained, at least a six-nucleotide match to both a V gene segment and a J gene segment was required. Rearrangements were called productive when the CDR3 lacked stop codons and stayed in frame with V and J; all others were non-productive. CDR3 was defined according to IMGT convention as the region running from the second conserved V-encoded cysteine to the conserved J-encoded phenylalanine. The earlier analysis of 450 to 750 of the donors excluded any sequence lacking an unambiguous match to a single V gene segment. In an earlier analysis of 500 to 750 of the donors, V segments were called functional above 56.7% productive rearrangements and were called segregating when the between-donor standard deviation exceeded 5%. A statistical classification framework was developed to diagnose cytomegalovirus status using the catalog of TCR beta chain sequences. A later analysis assigned V and J genes by comparing TCR nucleotide sequences with IMGT/GENE-DB human TR gene sequences. In a later analysis, CDR3 sequences and most-parsimonious VDJ recombination scenarios were assigned using the TCRdist pipeline. In a later analysis, each TCR beta chain was defined by its CDR3 amino acid sequence together with its V-gene family, and reads without a unique V-gene family were excluded. As a way to deal with suspected cross-contamination and a sequencing artifact, a later analysis dropped 450 to 700 nucleotide sequences that were highly shared and had low generation probability. A later analysis calculated a clonal expansion index for each public chain from normalized within-repertoire ranks of inferred template counts. In a later analysis, generation probabilities were computed with a VDJ recombination model fitted to out-of-frame rearrangements, and the resulting probabilities were checked against IGoR. A later analysis scored TCR-TCR, TCR-HLA and TCR-CMV co-occurrence with hypergeometric tests, applying a repertoire-size bias correction to TCR pairs. In a later analysis, false discovery rates were estimated by permuting HLA or CMV assignments 20 times. In a later analysis, co-occurring TCRs were grouped using DBSCAN, with TCRdist sequence similarity added in when clustering inside HLA-allele-positive subsets. Repertoires with fewer than 30,000 or more than 120,000 public chains were left out of co-occurrence clustering, as were four to six repertoires with anomalous nucleotide sharing. In TCRdb, the immuneACCESS table is reduced to in-frame sequences with V and J assigned. These tables do not hold every clone; where another copy was compared, an unresolved V gene accounts for under half, and the others remain unexplained. The V and J calls and clone size were taken over from that table, and D and trimming were inferred from the DNA. The sample table holds 75,000 to 100,000 clones, of which more than 60% were seen once. About 10% of the sample is in the top ten clones.

Paper-wide results and their limitations: In a later analysis, some 17,000 TCR beta sequences were associated with specific HLA alleles at a false discovery rate of 0.05. Linkage disequilibrium might explain the correlated functional status among segregating V segments, but an unknown experimental factor could not be excluded. CMV serostatus was the only immune exposure information available for the cohort. Most CMV-associated TCR beta chains appeared to be HLA-restricted in a later analysis, and the HLA associations seemed to be driven largely by CMV exposure. Because HLA typing was missing for some donors at each locus, association tests included only the typed subset. The authors suggested that the approach could potentially be generalized to other disease states and immunological phenotypes. Because counts were too low, seventeen rarely observed V segments, including chromosome 9 orphons, were excluded from the earlier analysis of 500 to 700 of the donors. V-gene and J-gene trimming of TCR beta chains was associated with a missense DCLRE1C variant in a later genetic analysis, and the association was replicated in an independent cohort. Some IMGT-functional V segments, including TRBV6-2 and TRBV6-3, could not be told apart with the 87-base-pair reads, so those segments were excluded. In a later analysis, TCR association rates were found to vary across HLA loci, with the most associated TCRs seen for DRB1 alleles and the fewest for HLA-C alleles. According to a later genetic analysis, donors in an Asian-associated ancestry cluster had fewer N-insertions in productive TCRs than the roughly 670-donor mean. In an earlier analysis of more than 450 of the donors, most TCR beta V segments were observed in productive rearrangements about 87% or about 30% of the time, broadly matching IMGT annotations. In a later analysis, HLA-associated TCR beta chains showed more clonal expansion and lower generation probabilities than non-associated chains that were equally common. The study listed 150 to 200 TCR beta chains as associated with cytomegalovirus. Three of the identified cytomegalovirus-associated TCR beta chains were confirmed in vitro to be specific for cytomegalovirus antigens. Presence/absence analyses assumed roughly uniform sequencing depth across donors, an assumption that may not hold. Several of the top co-occurrence clusters appeared to be linked to parvovirus B19, influenza, CMV and Epstein-Barr virus, according to a later analysis. When HLA alleles, especially DR and DQ, strongly co-occurred, attributing TCR associations to individual alleles was difficult. Most TCR sequences were observed very rarely across donors, whereas some public TCRs were present in many individuals. In both the original and validation cohorts, the classifier was reported to diagnose cytomegalovirus status with high specificity and sensitivity. The cohort was sequenced for TCR beta chains only, and without alpha or paired-chain data the features that could be detected were limited. A cluster of highly shared sequence variants was judged likely to represent a technical artifact of the sequencing pipeline. A further reported finding was that TCR beta sequences accurately predicted the HLA-A and HLA-B alleles for most subjects in the first cohort.

The cohort comprised fewer than 700 healthy bone marrow donors. At the time of sampling, every cohort member was nominally healthy, though immune exposures that went unrecorded were likely present. The donor tested CMV seropositive, placing the donor among the 310 or so seropositive members of the cohort. A peripheral blood sample was collected from each donor, and TCR beta sequencing was performed on peripheral blood mononuclear cells. The Qiagen DNeasy Blood Extraction Kit was used to extract genomic DNA from the blood cell samples. The cysteine opens and the phenylalanine closes a CDR3 of 16 amino acids. Solely the CDR3 DNA is kept, with 48 bases framed from the first base. V has 3 bases trimmed and J has 0 bases trimmed; junction bases matching no gene number 4. From the germline V gene, CDR1 is WSHSY and CDR2 is SAAADI.

The chain uses TRBV10-2 and TRBJ2-4; 8 central bases correspond to TRBD1. This TCR was sampled from a young man in good health and CMV-seropositive. Input material: PBMCs. The CDR3 protein sequence reads: CASSDSDRVAKNIQYF. The DNA reads TGCGCCAGCAGTGACTCGGACAGGGTAGCCAAAAACATTCAGTACTTC.